This T cell receptor (beta chain) was recorded in a study of blood T cells in healthy people across ages. Regarding the study as a whole: Estimates of total diversity, which came from one million sequenced T cells, were considered to be underestimates. Higher diversity and more naive CD4+ cells were features of long-lived donors, compared to aged donors.

The CDR3 covers 15 residues. In germline, CDR1 is SEHNR, CDR2 FQNEAQ (reference sequence). As concerns this clonotype: Its antigen is undetermined. The junction does not match germline at one end; this may be a read error.

A second PCR of roughly 6 to 12 cycles used a sample-barcoded 5' primer and a J-beta primer mix. MiXCR, run by TCRdb on the 5' RACE reads, gives a single entry per CDR3 protein. The repertoire holds some 790,000 distinct CDR3 sequences, with 29% as singletons. The material sequenced was blood. The source is a woman of 80 years or more in good health. The V and J genes are TRBV7-9 and TRBJ2-1; possibly TRBD1 for D (6 bases). The CDR3 loop reads CTSSLGRGNYNGQFF. The CDR3 region has the DNA TGTACCAGCAGCTTAGGCAGGGGCAACTACAATGGGCAGTTCTTC.